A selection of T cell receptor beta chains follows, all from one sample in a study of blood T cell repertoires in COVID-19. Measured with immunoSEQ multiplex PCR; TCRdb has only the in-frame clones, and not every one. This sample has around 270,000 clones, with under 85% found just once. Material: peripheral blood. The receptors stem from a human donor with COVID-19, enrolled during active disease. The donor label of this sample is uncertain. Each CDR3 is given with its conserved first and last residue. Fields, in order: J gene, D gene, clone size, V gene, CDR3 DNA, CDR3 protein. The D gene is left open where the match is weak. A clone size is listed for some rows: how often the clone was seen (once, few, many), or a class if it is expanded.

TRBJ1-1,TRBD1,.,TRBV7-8,TGTGCCAGCAGCTTCAGCGCAGGGGGCGCAGTTGAAGCTTTCTTT,CASSFSAGGAVEAFF
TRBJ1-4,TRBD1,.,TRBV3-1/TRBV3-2,TGTGCCAGCAGCCAAGGGACAGGGGTTTTGTTTTTT,CASSQGTGVLFF
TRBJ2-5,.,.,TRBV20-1,TGCAGTGCTAGTCCCTCTCGAGCCCGTCTCCAAGAGACCCAGTACTTC,CSASPSRARLQETQYF
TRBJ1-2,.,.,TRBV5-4,TGTGCCAGCAGCTTGGGGACACCCAAGGCTGGCTATGGCTACACCTTC,CASSLGTPKAGYGYTF
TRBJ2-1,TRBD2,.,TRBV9,TGTGCCAGCGGGGGACTAGCGGCCGGATGGCGGGCACTCAATGAGCAGTTCTTC,CASGGLAAGWRALNEQFF
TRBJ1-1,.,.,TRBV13,TGTGCCAGCAGCTTAAAGAGGTCCAGGGCCCTGAACACTGAAGCTTTCTTT,CASSLKRSRALNTEAFF
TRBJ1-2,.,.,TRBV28,TGTGCCAGCAGCCCCCCAAGGACACCAAAGGGGGGCTACACCTTC,CASSPPRTPKGGYTF
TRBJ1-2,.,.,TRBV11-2,TGTGCCAGCAGCTTACTCCGACAGTATGGATATGGCTACACCTTC,CASSLLRQYGYGYTF
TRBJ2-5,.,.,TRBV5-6,TGTGCCAGCAGCTTGGCGGGACTCTCGTACCAAGAGACCCAGTACTTC,CASSLAGLSYQETQYF
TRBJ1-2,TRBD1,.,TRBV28,TGTGCCAGCAGTTTATGGGAGGACAGGGCGGGCCATGGCTACACCTTC,CASSLWEDRAGHGYTF
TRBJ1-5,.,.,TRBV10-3,TGTGCCATCAGTGAGTCGGGTTTCCAGGGAAACCAGCCCCAGCATTTT,CAISESGFQGNQPQHF
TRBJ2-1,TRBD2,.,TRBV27,TGTGCCAGCAGGATACCGGGACTAGCGGTACCGCCGTTCTTC,CASRIPGLAVPPFF
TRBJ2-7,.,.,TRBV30,TGTGCCTGGAGCCAAGGTGGCGGCTCCTACGAGCAGTACTTC,CAWSQGGGSYEQYF
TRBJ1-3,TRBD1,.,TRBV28,TGTGCCAGCCGGACAGGGGGAAGAAACACCATATATTTT,CASRTGGRNTIYF
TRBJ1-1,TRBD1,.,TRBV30,TGTGCCTGGAGTGTAGCCAGGGGGGTTGCTGAAGCTTTCTTT,CAWSVARGVAEAFF
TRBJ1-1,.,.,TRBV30,TGTGCCTGGAGCAGGGGCGCTGTGGACACTGAAGCTTTCTTT,CAWSRGAVDTEAFF
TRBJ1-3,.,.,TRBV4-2,TGTGCCAGCAGCCAAGCTACAGGGACCTACTCTGGAAACACCATATATTTT,CASSQATGTYSGNTIYF
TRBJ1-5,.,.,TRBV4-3,TGCGCCAGCAGCCAAGATCGACAATATCAGCCCCAGCATTTT,CASSQDRQYQPQHF
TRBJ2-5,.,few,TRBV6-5,TGTGCCAGCAGCGCGTTAGGGGAATTTGGCGAGACCCAGTACTTC,CASSALGEFGETQYF
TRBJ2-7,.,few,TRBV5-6,TGTGCCAGCAGCTCCCCTAGCTCCTACGAGCAGTACTTC,CASSSPSSYEQYF
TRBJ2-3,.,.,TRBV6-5,TGTGCCAGCGGGGCCTACACCACAGATACGCAGTATTTT,CASGAYTTDTQYF
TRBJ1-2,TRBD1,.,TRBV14,TGTGCCAGCAGCAGCCGGACAGGGAAGGACTATGGCTACACCTTC,CASSSRTGKDYGYTF
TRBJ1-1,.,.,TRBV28,TGTGCCAGCAGTTCTTCCCCGACACCCTACACTGAAGCTTTCTTT,CASSSSPTPYTEAFF
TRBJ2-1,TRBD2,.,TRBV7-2,TGTGCCAGCAGCACCACTAGCGGGGCGGGACATGAGCAGTTCTTC,CASSTTSGAGHEQFF
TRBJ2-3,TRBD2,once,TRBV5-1,TGCGCCAGCAGCCTGGTGCTAGCGGGCCTCACAGATACGCAGTATTTT,CASSLVLAGLTDTQYF
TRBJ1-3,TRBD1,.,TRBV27,TGTGCCAGCAGTCCCCAATTCACCGGGACAGGGTTGGGAAACACCATATATTTT,CASSPQFTGTGLGNTIYF